Listed here are 6 T cell receptor beta chains from one sample, sequenced in a study of molecular identifiers for immune sequencing clone quantification. TCRdb re-called the PCR reads with MiXCR, one entry per CDR3 protein. The sample yields over 300,000 distinct CDR3 sequences, roughly 24% seen once. Sequenced material: naive CD8+ T cells from blood, with Jurkat cell RNA spiked in. Stated subset: FACS-sorted CD8+CD4-CCR7+CD45RA+ naive T cells. The receptors here all came from a human donor in good health. Some libraries in this study had Jurkat cell RNA spiked in.

This clonotype was seen many times. The chain is built from TRBV4-1 and TRBJ2-3, with unresolved D. V lost 6 bases and J lost 3, with 7 bases in between. Germline V gene data show CDR1 as MGHRA and CDR2 as YSYEKL. The length of the CDR3 is 12 residues. The CDR3 loop reads CASRHGTDTQYF. In DNA, the CDR3 is TGCGCCAGCAGACACGGGACAGATACGCAGTATTTT.

The chain links TRBV5-1 to TRBJ1-1; D ambiguous. The CDR3 is made up of 15 amino acids. Deletions cut 2 bases from V and 3 bases from J, with 14 bases between. Germline V gene sequence: CDR1 SGHRS, CDR2 YFSETQ. The CDR3 reads CASSFNGRKDTEAFF. The CDR3 DNA reads TGCGCCAGCAGCTTCAACGGTCGCAAGGACACTGAAGCTTTCTTT. Full variable domain (remainder filled in from reference TRBV5-1 and TRBJ1-1): KAGVTQTPRYLIKTRGQQVTLSCSPISGHRSVSWYQQTPGQGLQFLFEYFSETQRNKGNFPGRFSGRQFSNSRSEMNVSTLELGDSALYLCASSFNGRKDTEAFFGQGTRLTVV.

This clonotype was detected ten times or more. The chain employs TRBV7-9 and TRBJ1-1, with TRBD1 matching 9 bases. The CDR3 covers 14 residues. V shed 4 bases, J shed 4 bases, and the junction held 4 bases outside the gene matches. Germline CDR1 SEHNR, CDR2 FQNEAQ (reference sequence). The CDR3 spells CASSWTGDFTEAFF. The CDR3, as DNA: TGTGCCAGCAGCTGGACAGGGGATTTCACTGAAGCTTTCTTT. The variable domain in full, with the rest retrieved from reference TRBV7-9 and TRBJ1-1, is DTGVSQNPRHKITKRGQNVTFRCDPISEHNRLYWYRQTLGQGPEFLTYFQNEAQLEKSRLLSDRFSAERPKGSFSTLEIQRTEQGDSAMYLCASSWTGDFTEAFFGQGTRLTVV.

This chain links TRBV7-8 with TRBJ2-1, with TRBD2 identical over 10 bases. The germline CDR1 and CDR2 sequences are SGHVS and FQNEAQ. J gave up 4 bases and V 2 bases, and 5 bases lay outside the gene matches. This CDR3 comprises 16 residues. The CDR3 loop reads CASSLRAGGQYNEQFF. Written as DNA, the CDR3 is TGTGCCAGCAGCTTACGAGCGGGGGGGCAATACAATGAGCAGTTCTTC.

As for this clonotype: Being one base from a much bigger clone, this may be a read error. The genes are TRBV5-1 and TRBJ1-1; D unclear. CDR3 length equals 13 residues. Per the germline V gene, CDR1 is SGHRS and CDR2 is YFSETQ. CDR3 protein: CASSGSMNTGAFF. In DNA form, the CDR3 reads TGCGCCAGCAGCGGAAGTATGAACACTGGAGCTTTCTTT.

In this sample, this clonotype turned up a few times. The chain links TRBV7-8 to TRBJ2-3; 11 bases align to TRBD2. Trimming at V came to 0 bases and at J to 3 bases, leaving 11 bases not matched to a gene. This CDR3 spans 19 amino acids. Germline-derived CDR1 and CDR2 are SGHVS and FQNEAQ. The CDR3 DNA sequence: TGTGCCAGCAGCTTAGCGCGTAGCGGGGGGGCCGCGTGGACAGATACGCAGTATTTT. This sequence encodes CASSLARSGGAAWTDTQYF.